The T cell receptor beta chain under discussion was sequenced for a study of T cells in Graves' hyperthyroidism and ophthalmopathy. This clonotype turned up a few times. V dropped 3 bases and J dropped 3 bases, with 14 bases sitting between them. CDR1 is SGHAT and CDR2 is FQNNGV in the germline V gene. The CDR3 contains 15 residues. The investigators amplified TCR beta CDR3 regions from RNA transcripts. TCR CDR3 underwent first-round RT-PCR with the HTBI primer set. MiXCR, applied by TCRdb to the multiplex PCR reads, yields one record per CDR3 protein. The sample shows roughly 630,000 distinct CDR3 sequences, more than 15% of them seen only once. Diagnostic decisions used clinical symptoms, serum thyroxine and TRAb, thyroid ultrasound and orbital computed tomography. The PBMCs were taken from approximately 9.7 ml of fresh peripheral blood.

The TCR was taken from a woman in her 30s with Graves' hyperthyroidism. The source material was blood. The chain combines TRBV11-2 with TRBJ1-1; a weak D match, TRBD1 (5 bases). The CDR3 here is CASSFVGSGYTEAFF. The CDR3 nucleotides are TGTGCCAGCAGCTTCGTAGGCTCAGGGTACACTGAAGCTTTCTTT. Complete variable domain (other parts from reference TRBV11-2 and TRBJ1-1): EAGVAQSPRYKIIEKRQSVAFWCNPISGHATLYWYQQILGQGPKLLIQFQNNGVVDDSQLPKDRFSAERLKGVDSTLKIQPAKLEDSAVYLCASSFVGSGYTEAFFGQGTRLTVV.